Listed below are T cell receptor beta chains from one sample, sequenced in a study of vaccination and CD4 T cells after COVID-19. One entry per CDR3 protein results from TCRdb running MiXCR on the PCR reads. Counted here are tens of thousands of distinct CDR3 sequences, about 35% occurring once; the ten biggest clones make up around 8.6%. Their recognized antigens are unknown. The specimen comprised CD4+ T cells from blood, cultured in vitro, sampled about 7 months after SARS-CoV-2 vaccination. These TCRs come from a human donor who had recovered from COVID-19. Each CDR3 is given with its conserved first and last residue. D genes are given only for firm matches. Only part of the rows carry a size: once, few, many, or a class if the clone is expanded.

v_gene: TRBV24-1; d_gene: -; abundance: -; j_gene: TRBJ2-3; CDR3aa: CATSDFPGLSTDTQYF; CDR3nt: TGTGCCACCAGTGATTTTCCCGGACTCAGCACAGATACGCAGTATTTT
v_gene: TRBV7-2; d_gene: TRBD2; abundance: few; j_gene: TRBJ2-1; CDR3aa: CASSPNNPGLQFF; CDR3nt: TGTGCCAGCAGCCCTAATAACCCGGGACTACAGTTCTTC
v_gene: TRBV10-3; d_gene: TRBD1; abundance: large; j_gene: TRBJ1-2; CDR3aa: CAIRDRGYGYTF; CDR3nt: TGTGCCATCCGGGACAGAGGCTATGGCTACACCTTC
v_gene: TRBV28; d_gene: -; abundance: -; j_gene: TRBJ2-1; CDR3aa: CASSPELLTYNEQFF; CDR3nt: TGTGCCAGCAGTCCCGAACTCCTGACCTACAATGAGCAGTTCTTC
v_gene: TRBV7-2; d_gene: -; abundance: few; j_gene: TRBJ2-1; CDR3aa: CASSTWTRTYNEQFF; CDR3nt: TGTGCCAGCAGCACGTGGACACGAACCTACAATGAGCAGTTCTTC
v_gene: TRBV7-2; d_gene: -; abundance: few; j_gene: TRBJ1-1; CDR3aa: CASSLGAAEAFF; CDR3nt: TGTGCCAGCAGCTTAGGGGCAGCTGAAGCTTTCTTT
v_gene: TRBV29-1; d_gene: -; abundance: -; j_gene: TRBJ2-5; CDR3aa: CSVVLRETQYF; CDR3nt: TGCAGCGTTGTTCTTCGGGAGACCCAGTACTTC
v_gene: TRBV20-1; d_gene: -; abundance: -; j_gene: TRBJ2-3; CDR3aa: CSARDGQTGRLDTQYF; CDR3nt: TGCAGTGCTAGAGACGGACAGACGGGACGGTTGGATACGCAGTATTTT
v_gene: TRBV10-3; d_gene: -; abundance: few; j_gene: TRBJ1-1; CDR3aa: CAISEPTLNTEAFF; CDR3nt: TGTGCCATCAGTGAGCCCACATTGAACACTGAAGCTTTCTTT
v_gene: TRBV6-2/TRBV6-3; d_gene: -; abundance: few; j_gene: TRBJ1-6; CDR3aa: CASRPGSGNSPLHF; CDR3nt: TGTGCCAGCAGGCCAGGCTCGGGGAATTCACCCCTCCACTTT
v_gene: TRBV20-1; d_gene: TRBD2; abundance: -; j_gene: TRBJ2-1; CDR3aa: CSPSGRSYNEQFF; CDR3nt: TGCAGTCCTAGCGGGAGATCCTACAATGAGCAGTTCTTC
v_gene: TRBV18; d_gene: -; abundance: -; j_gene: TRBJ2-5; CDR3aa: CASSPGAGETQYF; CDR3nt: TGTGCCAGCTCACCAGGGGCCGGGGAGACCCAGTACTTC
v_gene: TRBV6-1; d_gene: TRBD2; abundance: few; j_gene: TRBJ2-5; CDR3aa: CASSPFGAGGPKAETQYF; CDR3nt: TGTGCCAGCAGCCCCTTCGGAGCGGGAGGGCCTAAGGCGGAGACCCAGTACTTC
v_gene: TRBV10-3; d_gene: -; abundance: few; j_gene: TRBJ2-7; CDR3aa: CAISESWAEQYF; CDR3nt: TGTGCCATCAGTGAGTCTTGGGCCGAGCAGTACTTC
v_gene: TRBV7-9; d_gene: -; abundance: -; j_gene: TRBJ2-5; CDR3aa: CASSLGQVGTQYF; CDR3nt: TGTGCCAGCAGCTTAGGTCAGGTAGGGACCCAGTACTTC
v_gene: TRBV7-3; d_gene: TRBD1; abundance: -; j_gene: TRBJ2-2; CDR3aa: CASSPSGTGRPGELFF; CDR3nt: TGTGCCAGCAGTCCCTCCGGGACAGGGCGACCCGGGGAGCTGTTTTTT
v_gene: TRBV20-1; d_gene: -; abundance: -; j_gene: TRBJ1-1; CDR3aa: CSARVPSGQFRGVGTEAFF; CDR3nt: TGCAGTGCTAGAGTCCCCTCCGGACAATTTCGTGGTGTGGGCACTGAAGCTTTCTTT
v_gene: TRBV4-1; d_gene: TRBD1; abundance: -; j_gene: TRBJ1-1; CDR3aa: CASSPQGGNTEAFF; CDR3nt: TGCGCCAGCAGCCCCCAGGGGGGGAACACTGAAGCTTTCTTT
v_gene: TRBV6-1; d_gene: -; abundance: -; j_gene: TRBJ2-6; CDR3aa: CASLPFRGANVLTF; CDR3nt: TGTGCCAGCCTGCCGTTTCGTGGGGCCAACGTCCTGACTTTC
v_gene: TRBV11-1; d_gene: -; abundance: few; j_gene: TRBJ1-5; CDR3aa: CASSLETDQPQHF; CDR3nt: TGTGCCAGCAGCTTGGAGACAGATCAGCCCCAGCATTTT
v_gene: TRBV20-1; d_gene: -; abundance: few; j_gene: TRBJ2-1; CDR3aa: CSARPGLIQFF; CDR3nt: TGCAGTGCTAGACCAGGACTGATACAGTTCTTC
v_gene: TRBV20-1; d_gene: -; abundance: medium-sized; j_gene: TRBJ2-5; CDR3aa: CSAPTLGETQYF; CDR3nt: TGCAGTGCCCCCACGTTGGGGGAGACCCAGTACTTC
v_gene: TRBV29-1; d_gene: -; abundance: -; j_gene: TRBJ1-2; CDR3aa: CSVERRGGDYGYTF; CDR3nt: TGCAGCGTTGAAAGGAGGGGCGGTGACTATGGCTACACCTTC
v_gene: TRBV23-1; d_gene: -; abundance: -; j_gene: TRBJ2-7; CDR3aa: CASSRLDTTCSYEQYF; CDR3nt: TGCGCCAGCAGTCGTCTTGACACCACCTGCTCCTACGAGCAGTACTTC
v_gene: TRBV15; d_gene: TRBD2; abundance: -; j_gene: TRBJ2-7; CDR3aa: CATSRVLAGDEQYF; CDR3nt: TGTGCCACCAGCAGAGTACTAGCGGGAGACGAGCAGTACTTC
v_gene: TRBV7-2; d_gene: -; abundance: -; j_gene: TRBJ2-1; CDR3aa: CASSDDLARQFF; CDR3nt: TGTGCCAGCAGCGATGATTTGGCACGGCAGTTCTTC
v_gene: TRBV6-5; d_gene: -; abundance: -; j_gene: TRBJ2-3; CDR3aa: CASSYKDTQYF; CDR3nt: TGTGCCAGCAGTTACAAAGATACGCAGTATTTT
v_gene: TRBV5-4; d_gene: TRBD1; abundance: -; j_gene: TRBJ2-5; CDR3aa: CASSSGGVGQETQYF; CDR3nt: TGTGCCAGCAGCTCAGGGGGCGTAGGTCAAGAGACCCAGTACTTC
v_gene: TRBV7-9; d_gene: -; abundance: -; j_gene: TRBJ2-7; CDR3aa: CASSLLGKKGNEQYF; CDR3nt: TGTGCCAGCAGCTTACTGGGGAAAAAAGGGAACGAGCAGTACTTC
v_gene: TRBV28; d_gene: -; abundance: few; j_gene: TRBJ1-2; CDR3aa: CASSPPLGGGPGYGYTF; CDR3nt: TGTGCCAGCAGTCCCCCTCTGGGAGGCGGGCCCGGATATGGCTACACCTTC
v_gene: TRBV20-1; d_gene: -; abundance: -; j_gene: TRBJ2-2; CDR3aa: CSAPAGNTGELFF; CDR3nt: TGCAGTGCACCAGCGGGGAACACCGGGGAGCTGTTTTTT
v_gene: TRBV6-6; d_gene: -; abundance: -; j_gene: TRBJ2-7; CDR3aa: CASSETGRYEQYF; CDR3nt: TGTGCCAGCAGTGAAACAGGGAGGTACGAGCAGTACTTC
v_gene: TRBV6-1; d_gene: -; abundance: medium-sized; j_gene: TRBJ2-5; CDR3aa: CASRGRLEVVETQYF; CDR3nt: TGTGCCAGCAGGGGCCGGCTAGAGGTGGTCGAGACCCAGTACTTC
v_gene: TRBV7-6; d_gene: -; abundance: -; j_gene: TRBJ2-5; CDR3aa: CASSPQSWWAQYF; CDR3nt: TGTGCCAGCAGCCCCCAGAGTTGGTGGGCCCAGTACTTC
v_gene: TRBV5-4; d_gene: -; abundance: -; j_gene: TRBJ2-7; CDR3aa: CASSLRTANLYEQYF; CDR3nt: TGTGCCAGCAGCTTGCGGACAGCGAATCTCTACGAGCAGTACTTC
v_gene: TRBV20-1; d_gene: TRBD2; abundance: -; j_gene: TRBJ2-3; CDR3aa: CSASLSGVADTQYF; CDR3nt: TGCAGTGCTAGTCTTAGCGGGGTGGCAGATACGCAGTATTTT
v_gene: TRBV20-1; d_gene: -; abundance: -; j_gene: TRBJ2-1; CDR3aa: CSASKPPGYNEQFF; CDR3nt: TGCAGTGCTTCCAAACCCCCAGGATACAATGAGCAGTTCTTC
v_gene: TRBV6-1; d_gene: TRBD1; abundance: -; j_gene: TRBJ1-6; CDR3aa: CASAIKPGQADSPLHF; CDR3nt: TGTGCCAGCGCAATTAAGCCGGGACAGGCAGATTCACCCCTCCACTTT
v_gene: TRBV10-3; d_gene: -; abundance: -; j_gene: TRBJ2-7; CDR3aa: CAISDGRVGTYEQYF; CDR3nt: TGTGCCATCAGTGACGGTCGCGTTGGGACCTACGAGCAGTACTTC
v_gene: TRBV20-1; d_gene: -; abundance: -; j_gene: TRBJ1-2; CDR3aa: CSAYTYGYTF; CDR3nt: TGCAGTGCGTACACCTATGGCTACACCTTC
v_gene: TRBV20-1; d_gene: TRBD2; abundance: -; j_gene: TRBJ2-7; CDR3aa: CSARRQGLADFYEQYF; CDR3nt: TGCAGTGCTCGACGACAAGGGCTAGCGGATTTCTACGAGCAGTACTTC
v_gene: TRBV20-1; d_gene: -; abundance: -; j_gene: TRBJ2-6; CDR3aa: CSGLRTGYFGANVLTF; CDR3nt: TGCAGTGGTCTAAGAACAGGGTACTTCGGGGCCAACGTCCTGACTTTC
v_gene: TRBV7-8; d_gene: TRBD1; abundance: few; j_gene: TRBJ1-2; CDR3aa: CASSLDGTAYGYTF; CDR3nt: TGTGCCAGCAGCTTAGACGGGACAGCCTATGGCTACACCTTC
v_gene: TRBV10-3; d_gene: TRBD2; abundance: -; j_gene: TRBJ2-7; CDR3aa: CATQTSGRAYEQYF; CDR3nt: TGTGCCACGCAGACTAGCGGGAGGGCCTATGAGCAGTACTTC
v_gene: TRBV7-6; d_gene: -; abundance: few; j_gene: TRBJ2-2; CDR3aa: CASSLFMGGELFF; CDR3nt: TGTGCCAGCAGCTTATTCATGGGCGGGGAGCTGTTTTTT
v_gene: TRBV6-1; d_gene: -; abundance: -; j_gene: TRBJ2-3; CDR3aa: CASRRGSATDTQYF; CDR3nt: TGTGCCAGCCGGAGGGGTTCGGCAACAGATACGCAGTATTTT
v_gene: TRBV7-9; d_gene: TRBD1; abundance: -; j_gene: TRBJ2-7; CDR3aa: CASSPSGDSEQYF; CDR3nt: TGTGCCAGCAGCCCTAGTGGGGACAGCGAGCAGTACTTC
v_gene: TRBV7-2; d_gene: -; abundance: -; j_gene: TRBJ2-7; CDR3aa: CASSRTGFHEQYF; CDR3nt: TGTGCCAGCAGTCGCACAGGGTTCCACGAGCAGTACTTC
v_gene: TRBV6-5; d_gene: -; abundance: few; j_gene: TRBJ2-1; CDR3aa: CASSYRGDEQFF; CDR3nt: TGTGCCAGCAGTTACAGGGGGGATGAGCAGTTCTTC
v_gene: TRBV29-1; d_gene: -; abundance: -; j_gene: TRBJ1-2; CDR3aa: CSVEGNYGYTF; CDR3nt: TGCAGCGTCGAAGGGAACTATGGCTACACCTTC
v_gene: TRBV6-1; d_gene: TRBD1; abundance: -; j_gene: TRBJ2-3; CDR3aa: CASSGGQGLTDTQYF; CDR3nt: TGTGCCAGCAGTGGGGGACAGGGTCTCACAGATACGCAGTATTTT
v_gene: TRBV20-1; d_gene: -; abundance: -; j_gene: TRBJ2-1; CDR3aa: CSARGVRVKEQFF; CDR3nt: TGCAGTGCTAGGGGCGTAAGGGTAAAGGAGCAGTTCTTC